These 15 T cell receptor beta chains were sequenced from one sample in a study of identical twins. TCRdb redid the calling of the 5' RACE reads with MiXCR, one entry per CDR3 protein. This sample has 600,000 to 700,000 distinct CDR3 sequences, with about 20% found just once. These sequences were also reported in another study, on T cells expressing NK-cell markers.

The sample taken for sequencing was PBMCs. The receptor set was obtained from a woman aged 18-29 years in good health.

This clonotype was counted between two and nine times. The genes are TRBV20-1 and TRBJ2-5; 9 nucleotides line up with TRBD1. The germline gives CDR1 DFQATT, CDR2 SNEGSKA (reference sequence). V shed 6 bases and J 5 bases; nucleotides not matched to a gene: 7. The CDR3 has 13 amino acids. CDR3 loop: CSAYDRGRETQYF. CDR3 sequence (DNA): TGCAGTGCCTACGACAGGGGGAGGGAGACCCAGTACTTC.

This clonotype came up a few times. The V call is TRBV12-3 or TRBV12-4, the J call TRBJ2-7; D perhaps matches TRBD1 (5 bases). The ends were cut back, 1 base at V and 5 bases at J, with 12 bases in the middle. The CDR3 spans 14 residues. The CDR3 spells CASSLGPTVHEQYF. The DNA for the CDR3 is TGTGCCAGCAGTTTAGGCCCGACAGTCCACGAGCAGTACTTC.

This clonotype was detected many times. The chain recombines TRBV9 with TRBJ2-7; the D gene could be TRBD1 or TRBD2 (5 bases each). Trimming took 0 bases from V and 2 from J, leaving 9 bases between them. The CDR3 extends over 14 amino acids. The V gene's germline CDR1 is SGDLS and CDR2 YYNGEE. The CDR3 sequence is CASSVGDGAYEQYF. The CDR3 DNA follows: TGTGCCAGCAGCGTAGGGGACGGGGCCTACGAGCAGTACTTC.

The rearrangement joins TRBV6-1 to TRBJ2-3, with 9 bases fitting TRBD2. This CDR3 has 13 residues. Looked up from germline, CDR1 is MNHNS and CDR2 is SASEGT. The ends lost 10 bases at V and 2 bases at J; junction bases unmatched: 4. The CDR3 DNA is TGTGCCACCCGCGGGGGGGCCACAGATACGCAGTATTTT. Protein product: CATRGGATDTQYF.

V and J are TRBV20-1 and TRBJ2-7, with unresolved D. Germline CDR1 reads DFQATT; CDR2 reads SNEGSKA (reference sequence). The V end was cut by 5 bases, the J end by 6 bases, with 17 bases between. The CDR3 loop spans 13 amino acids. The CDR3 DNA reads TGCAGTGCTGTATCTAAGGGTACAGCCGAGCAGTACTTC. It specifies CSAVSKGTAEQYF.

This clonotype was detected a few times. The rearrangement links TRBV29-1 to TRBJ2-3; 10 bases align to TRBD2. The CDR3 loop spans 13 amino acids. Trimming at V came to 8 bases and at J to 7 bases, leaving 9 bases not matched to a gene. From germline, CDR1 is SQVTM and CDR2 ANQGSEA. CDR3 DNA sequence: TGCAGCTCGTGGTCTAGCGGGAGAAATACGCAGTATTTT. Its translation is CSSWSSGRNTQYF.

V is TRBV18 and J is TRBJ2-7, with D possibly TRBD2 on 5 matching bases. Per the germline V gene, CDR1 is KGHSH and CDR2 is LQKENI. The CDR3 runs 15 residues. The V end was cut by 3 bases, the J end by 2 bases, with 14 bases between. CDR3 in DNA: TGTGCCAGCTCACCCACAACGGGGTCGACCTACGAGCAGTACTTC. This codes for CASSPTTGSTYEQYF.

The gene calls are TRBV7-2 and TRBJ2-3, with 10 bases lining up with TRBD2. The germline V gene encodes CDR1 SGHTA and CDR2 FQGNSA. The CDR3 runs 16 residues. After removal of 5 bases from V and 4 bases from J, the junction contained 9 bases not matched to a gene. The CDR3 region has the DNA TGTGCCAGCAGCAAGGGACTAGCGAGTATATCAGATACGCAGTATTTT. Its translation: CASSKGLASISDTQYF. The full variable domain, with the rest looked up from reference TRBV7-2 and TRBJ2-3, is GAGVSQSPSNKVTEKGKDVELRCDPISGHTALYWYRQSLGQGLEFLIYFQGNSAPDKSGLPSDRFSAERTGGSVSTLTIQRTQQEDSAVYLCASSKGLASISDTQYFGPGTRLTVL.

This chain joins TRBV6-2 or TRBV6-3 and TRBJ2-1; a weak D match, TRBD2 (5 bases). The V end was cut by 0 bases, the J end by 8 bases, with 5 bases between. CDR1 and CDR2 (germline): MNHEY, SVGEGT. CDR3 length: 12 residues. CDR3 sequence (DNA): TGTGCCAGCAGTTACTCGGGAGATGAGCAGTTCTTC. The encoded protein is CASSYSGDEQFF.

The chain couples TRBV3-1 to TRBJ1-2; TRBD1 is a possible D gene (5 bases). This CDR3 has 12 residues. With 1 base removed from V and 6 bases from J, the gap between germline ends came to 6 bases. Germline CDR1 LGHDT, CDR2 YNNKEL (reference sequence). The CDR3 here is CASSQVRDGYTF. For the CDR3, the DNA is TGTGCCAGCAGCCAAGTCAGGGATGGCTACACCTTC.

This clonotype was picked up many times. CDR3 in DNA: TGCAGTGCTAGGGCCGGGACAGGGTACAATCAGCCCCAGCATTTT. Amino acid sequence: CSARAGTGYNQPQHF. The rearrangement links TRBV20-1 to TRBJ1-5; 9 bases map to TRBD1. With V trimmed by 3 bases and J by 3 bases, 6 bases remained unmatched. The CDR3 is 15 amino acids. In germline, CDR1 is DFQATT, CDR2 SNEGSKA (reference sequence).

This rearrangement joins TRBV20-1 to TRBJ2-4; D tentatively reads TRBD1 or TRBD2 (5 bases each). CDR1 and CDR2 (germline): DFQATT, SNEGSKA (reference sequence). V was pared by 3 bases and J by 8 bases, with 8 bases between. This CDR3 region has 11 residues. CDR3 DNA sequence: TGCAGTGCTAGGGGGGTTGACATTCAGTACTTC. Translated: CSARGVDIQYF.

The chain carries TRBV6-1 and TRBJ1-2; D unclear. Germline V CDR1 and CDR2: MNHNS, SASEGT. This CDR3 has 14 amino acids. V was shortened by 5 bases and J by 4 bases, with 14 bases between the two germline ends. The CDR3 DNA follows: TGTGCCAGCAGTACACTAATGAAGGGCTATGGCTACACCTTC. Protein sequence: CASSTLMKGYGYTF.

J is TRBJ2-2 and V is TRBV7-9, with 10 bases matching TRBD2. The ends lost 8 bases at V and 1 base at J; junction bases unmatched: 4. This CDR3 comprises 15 residues. In germline, CDR1 is SEHNR, CDR2 FQNEAQ (reference sequence). The CDR3 nucleotides are TGTGCCAGCGATCTAGCGGGGGTGAACACCGGGGAGCTGTTTTTT. Translating it yields CASDLAGVNTGELFF.

This clonotype was detected many times. The J gene is TRBJ1-2, the V gene TRBV12-3 or TRBV12-4; no clear D gene. Trimming took 3 bases from V and 7 from J, leaving 6 bases between them. This CDR3 has 11 residues. The CDR3 DNA sequence: TGTGCCAGCAGTTTTGACGGTGGCTACACCTTC. Translating gives CASSFDGGYTF.